This T cell receptor (beta chain) stems from a study of T-cell reconstitution after alpha-beta-depleted transplantation in children. Germline V gene sequence: CDR1 SGHTA, CDR2 FQGNSA. This CDR3 spans 15 amino acids. V lost 3 bases, J lost 3 bases, and 14 bases lay in between. This clonotype was detected only a few times. The antigen remains undetermined. Study findings and constraints: T-cell numbers and diversity one year post-transplant derived largely from freshly generated T cells. About two months after transplant, alpha-beta T cells reportedly came from several hundred expanded graft clones. Some patients' high day-60 TCRbeta diversity was attributed to recipient cells surviving conditioning.

Preparation of the TCRbeta library was carried out with unique molecular identifiers. TCRdb re-derived calls from the PCR reads in MiXCR, one entry per CDR3 protein. In the table there are hundreds of thousands of distinct CDR3 sequences, more than 15% of which are singletons. This TCR was recovered from a male patient aged 2 to 9 who had a stem cell transplant for acute lymphoblastic leukemia, so the T cells may come from the graft donor. The rearrangement uses TRBV7-2 and TRBJ1-2; tentatively, D is TRBD1 (5 bases). Source: PBMCs, mostly from graft donor cells, taken 360 days after TCRalphabeta/CD19-depleted stem cell transplant. The CDR3 nucleotides are TGTGCCAGCAGCTTGATCGGGGCGCCTGACTATGGCTACACCTTC. This encodes CASSLIGAPDYGYTF.